The rows below give T cell receptor beta chains drawn from one sample of a study of identical twins. Each CDR3 protein gets one entry after TCRdb re-called the 5' RACE reads with MiXCR. The table has roughly 350,000 distinct CDR3 sequences, approximately 9.1% seen once; the top ten hold 8% to 9.5%. Sequencing was done on a sample of naive T cells sorted from blood. The receptors were sampled from a woman in her forties or fifties in good health. CDR3s leave out the opening cysteine and the closing phenylalanine or tryptophan.

cdr3_aa: SAQRESTDTQY
cdr3_length: 11
v_call: TRBV20-1

cdr3_aa: ASSLQGNGETQY
cdr3_length: 12
v_call: TRBV7-8

cdr3_aa: ASIEGVRVTSYEQY
cdr3_length: 14
v_call: TRBV6-1

cdr3_aa: ASTPGTDSNQPQH
cdr3_length: 13
v_call: TRBV28

cdr3_aa: ASRGTGGYNEQF
cdr3_length: 12
v_call: TRBV11-3

cdr3_aa: ASSHETGSLYNEQF
cdr3_length: 14
v_call: TRBV3-1

cdr3_aa: ASRGTRGNNEQF
cdr3_length: 12
v_call: TRBV4-1

cdr3_aa: ASSDGSATNEKLF
cdr3_length: 13
v_call: TRBV12-3/TRBV12-4

cdr3_aa: ASTANQETQY
cdr3_length: 10
v_call: TRBV25-1

cdr3_aa: ASSFRVLGGYT
cdr3_length: 11
v_call: TRBV12-3/TRBV12-4

cdr3_aa: SVEGRTQLTDTQY
cdr3_length: 13
v_call: TRBV29-1

cdr3_aa: ATQQNTEAF
cdr3_length: 9
v_call: TRBV19

cdr3_aa: SARERTSGFHNEQF
cdr3_length: 14
v_call: TRBV20-1

cdr3_aa: ASSWTSGRLNTDTQY
cdr3_length: 15
v_call: TRBV2

cdr3_aa: ASSLTGLGGNQPQH
cdr3_length: 14
v_call: TRBV12-3/TRBV12-4

cdr3_aa: SARDISYEQY
cdr3_length: 10
v_call: TRBV20-1

cdr3_aa: ASSQEGLAGAPSDEQY
cdr3_length: 16
v_call: TRBV4-1

cdr3_aa: ASRLAGGRDTQY
cdr3_length: 12
v_call: TRBV4-2

cdr3_aa: ASSPMAFGGRTGELF
cdr3_length: 15
v_call: TRBV5-6

cdr3_aa: ASSPGPPLGYNEQF
cdr3_length: 14
v_call: TRBV11-3

cdr3_aa: ASSGGLAVTRDTGELF
cdr3_length: 16
v_call: TRBV19

cdr3_aa: ASSYFEGRGEAF
cdr3_length: 12
v_call: TRBV6-5

cdr3_aa: ASSSGLAGLNEQF
cdr3_length: 13
v_call: TRBV5-1

cdr3_aa: ASSEGDWDSPLH
cdr3_length: 12
v_call: TRBV25-1

cdr3_aa: ASSKGKGQGTEAF
cdr3_length: 13
v_call: TRBV11-2

cdr3_aa: ASSPNRKLAVQETQY
cdr3_length: 15
v_call: TRBV4-1

cdr3_aa: ASSLEGRANEKLF
cdr3_length: 13
v_call: TRBV5-1

cdr3_aa: ASTDGLTTGELF
cdr3_length: 12
v_call: TRBV6-5

cdr3_aa: ASTRTGDYNEQF
cdr3_length: 12
v_call: TRBV6-2/TRBV6-3

cdr3_aa: ASSLRGYGYEQY
cdr3_length: 12
v_call: TRBV12-3/TRBV12-4

cdr3_aa: ASSYSASLNFETQY
cdr3_length: 14
v_call: TRBV6-2/TRBV6-3

cdr3_aa: ASSQTGLNQPQH
cdr3_length: 12
v_call: TRBV18

cdr3_aa: ASSLRANTEAF
cdr3_length: 11
v_call: TRBV5-1

cdr3_aa: ASSDGRRGNEQF
cdr3_length: 12
v_call: TRBV11-2

cdr3_aa: ASSFTGAPYEQY
cdr3_length: 12
v_call: TRBV27

cdr3_aa: ASAGDGITTDTQY
cdr3_length: 13
v_call: TRBV28

cdr3_aa: ASRDGTGDGYT
cdr3_length: 11
v_call: TRBV5-1

cdr3_aa: ASSLSSMNTIY
cdr3_length: 11
v_call: TRBV27

cdr3_aa: ASSLPTGQGWEKLF
cdr3_length: 14
v_call: TRBV7-2

cdr3_aa: ASSSFFKGQGGGNEQF
cdr3_length: 16
v_call: TRBV11-2

cdr3_aa: SARWAQSYNEQF
cdr3_length: 12
v_call: TRBV20-1

cdr3_aa: ASSFQNTGELF
cdr3_length: 11
v_call: TRBV27

cdr3_aa: ASSTQGYNEQF
cdr3_length: 11
v_call: TRBV11-2

cdr3_aa: ASSFLGGNSPLH
cdr3_length: 12
v_call: TRBV12-3/TRBV12-4

cdr3_aa: ASSLGGSTDTQY
cdr3_length: 12
v_call: TRBV11-2

cdr3_aa: ATSDLTSNEQF
cdr3_length: 11
v_call: TRBV24-1

cdr3_aa: SVHPDRTDTQY
cdr3_length: 11
v_call: TRBV29-1

cdr3_aa: ASSLGDVFEAF
cdr3_length: 11
v_call: TRBV11-2

cdr3_aa: ASSAQLSGANVLT
cdr3_length: 13
v_call: TRBV7-3

cdr3_aa: ASTGQGIGELF
cdr3_length: 11
v_call: TRBV5-1

cdr3_aa: ASSLAEAF
cdr3_length: 8
v_call: TRBV5-1

cdr3_aa: ASSIDRVGINEQF
cdr3_length: 13
v_call: TRBV5-1

cdr3_aa: ASSPGRVSETQY
cdr3_length: 12
v_call: TRBV21-1

cdr3_aa: ASSLIGRGETQY
cdr3_length: 12
v_call: TRBV12-3/TRBV12-4

cdr3_aa: ASSYGTSPQETQY
cdr3_length: 13
v_call: TRBV6-5

cdr3_aa: ASSPMGGSYNEQF
cdr3_length: 13
v_call: TRBV7-3